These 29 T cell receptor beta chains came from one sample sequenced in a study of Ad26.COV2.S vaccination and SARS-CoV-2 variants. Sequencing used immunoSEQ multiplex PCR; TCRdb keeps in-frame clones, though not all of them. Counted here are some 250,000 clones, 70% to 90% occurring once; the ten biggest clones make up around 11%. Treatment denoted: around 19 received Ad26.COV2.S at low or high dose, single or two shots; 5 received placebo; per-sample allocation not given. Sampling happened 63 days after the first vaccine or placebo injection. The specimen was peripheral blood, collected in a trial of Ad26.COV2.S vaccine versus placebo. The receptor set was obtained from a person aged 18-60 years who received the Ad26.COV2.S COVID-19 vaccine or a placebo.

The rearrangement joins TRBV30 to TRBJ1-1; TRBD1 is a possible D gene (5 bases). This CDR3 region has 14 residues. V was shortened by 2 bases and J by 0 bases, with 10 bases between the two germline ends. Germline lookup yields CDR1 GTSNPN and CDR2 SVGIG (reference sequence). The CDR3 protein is CAWSRDGLNTEAFF. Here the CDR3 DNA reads TGTGCCTGGAGTAGGGACGGCCTGAACACTGAAGCTTTCTTT.

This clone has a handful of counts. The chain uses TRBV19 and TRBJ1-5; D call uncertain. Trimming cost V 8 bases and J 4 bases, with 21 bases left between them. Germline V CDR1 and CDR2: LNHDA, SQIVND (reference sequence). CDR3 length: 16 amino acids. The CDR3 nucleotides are TGTGCCAGTGTTGACCTCGGACGGGGTATTAATCAGCCCCAGCATTTT. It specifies CASVDLGRGINQPQHF.

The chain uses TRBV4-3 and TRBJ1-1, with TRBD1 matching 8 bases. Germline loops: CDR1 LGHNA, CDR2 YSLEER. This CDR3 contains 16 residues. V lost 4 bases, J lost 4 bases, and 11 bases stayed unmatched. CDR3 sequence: CASSLQGAGLSTEAFF. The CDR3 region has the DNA TGCGCCAGCAGCCTCCAGGGGGCCGGTTTAAGCACTGAAGCTTTCTTT.

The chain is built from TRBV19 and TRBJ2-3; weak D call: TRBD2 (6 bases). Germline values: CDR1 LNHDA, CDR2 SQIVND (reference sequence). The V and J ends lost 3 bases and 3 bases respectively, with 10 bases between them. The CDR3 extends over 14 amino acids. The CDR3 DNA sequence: TGTGCCAGTAGTATCGGACTAACTACAGATACGCAGTATTTT. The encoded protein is CASSIGLTTDTQYF.

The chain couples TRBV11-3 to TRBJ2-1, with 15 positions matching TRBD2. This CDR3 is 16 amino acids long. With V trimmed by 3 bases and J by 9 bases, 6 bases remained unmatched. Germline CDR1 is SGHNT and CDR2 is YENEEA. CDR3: CASSFGLAGGWSEQFF. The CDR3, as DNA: TGTGCCAGCAGCTTCGGACTAGCGGGAGGGTGGAGTGAGCAGTTCTTC.

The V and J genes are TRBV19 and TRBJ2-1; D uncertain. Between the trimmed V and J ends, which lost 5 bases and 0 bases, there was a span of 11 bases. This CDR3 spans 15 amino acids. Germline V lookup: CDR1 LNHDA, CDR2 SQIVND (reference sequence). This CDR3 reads CASSPLFGSYNEQFF. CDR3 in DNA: TGTGCCAGTAGTCCCCTTTTCGGCTCCTACAATGAGCAGTTCTTC.

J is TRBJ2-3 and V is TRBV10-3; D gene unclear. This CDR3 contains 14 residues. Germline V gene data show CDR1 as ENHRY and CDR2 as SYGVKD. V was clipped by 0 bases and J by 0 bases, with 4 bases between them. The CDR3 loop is CAISESESTDTQYF. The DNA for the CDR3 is TGTGCCATCAGTGAGTCGGAGAGCACAGATACGCAGTATTTT.

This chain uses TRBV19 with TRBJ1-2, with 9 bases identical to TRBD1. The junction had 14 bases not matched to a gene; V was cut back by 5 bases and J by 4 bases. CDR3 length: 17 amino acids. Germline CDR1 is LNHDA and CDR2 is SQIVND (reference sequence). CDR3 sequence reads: CASSPQPRDRARYGYTF. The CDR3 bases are TGTGCCAGTAGTCCCCAACCCCGGGACAGGGCACGCTATGGCTACACCTTC.

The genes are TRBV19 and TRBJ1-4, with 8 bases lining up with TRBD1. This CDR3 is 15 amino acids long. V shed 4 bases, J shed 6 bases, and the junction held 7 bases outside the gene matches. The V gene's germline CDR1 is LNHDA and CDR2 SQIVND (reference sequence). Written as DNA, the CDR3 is TGTGCCAGTAGTACCCCAGGGGGCGTTGATGAAAAACTGTTTTTT. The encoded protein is CASSTPGGVDEKLFF.

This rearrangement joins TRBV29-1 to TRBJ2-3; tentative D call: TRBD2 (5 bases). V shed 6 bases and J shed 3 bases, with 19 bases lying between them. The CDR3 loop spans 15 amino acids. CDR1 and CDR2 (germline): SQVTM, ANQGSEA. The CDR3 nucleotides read TGCAGCGTGGCCGGGATCCCCAGTGGTACAGATACGCAGTATTTT. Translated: CSVAGIPSGTDTQYF.

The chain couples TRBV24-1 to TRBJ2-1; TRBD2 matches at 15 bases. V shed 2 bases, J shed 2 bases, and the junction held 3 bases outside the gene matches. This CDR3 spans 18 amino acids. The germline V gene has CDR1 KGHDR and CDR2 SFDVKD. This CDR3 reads CATSDSWTSGRAYNEQFF. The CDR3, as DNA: TGTGCCACCAGTGATTCGTGGACTAGCGGGAGGGCCTACAATGAGCAGTTCTTC.

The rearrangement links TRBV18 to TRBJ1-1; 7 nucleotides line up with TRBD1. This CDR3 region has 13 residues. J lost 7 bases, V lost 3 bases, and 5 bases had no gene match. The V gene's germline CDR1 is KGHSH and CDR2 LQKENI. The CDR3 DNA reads TGTGCCAGCTCACCCCCAGGGGGGGGTGAAGCTTTCTTT. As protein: CASSPPGGGEAFF.

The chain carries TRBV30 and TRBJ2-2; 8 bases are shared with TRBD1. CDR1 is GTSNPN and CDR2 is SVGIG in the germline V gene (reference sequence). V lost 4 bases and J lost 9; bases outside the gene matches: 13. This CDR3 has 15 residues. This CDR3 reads CAWTTGQGGRRELFF. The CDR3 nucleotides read TGTGCCTGGACCACAGGACAGGGAGGTCGCCGGGAGCTGTTTTTT.

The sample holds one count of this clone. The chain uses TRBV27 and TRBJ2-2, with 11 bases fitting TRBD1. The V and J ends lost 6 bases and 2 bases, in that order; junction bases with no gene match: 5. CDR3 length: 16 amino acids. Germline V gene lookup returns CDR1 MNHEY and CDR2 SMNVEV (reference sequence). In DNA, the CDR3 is TGTGCCAGCAGAAAGGACAGGGGGCCCAACACCGGGGAGCTGTTTTTT. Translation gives CASRKDRGPNTGELFF.

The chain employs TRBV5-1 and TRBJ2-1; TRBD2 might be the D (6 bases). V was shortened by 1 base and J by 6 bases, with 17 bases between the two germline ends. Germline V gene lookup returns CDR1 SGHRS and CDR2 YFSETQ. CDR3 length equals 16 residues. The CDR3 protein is CASSLPMPGVGNEQFF. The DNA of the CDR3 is TGCGCCAGCAGCTTGCCAATGCCGGGAGTAGGCAATGAGCAGTTCTTC. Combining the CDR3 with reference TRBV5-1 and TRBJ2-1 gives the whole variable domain KAGVTQTPRYLIKTRGQQVTLSCSPISGHRSVSWYQQTPGQGLQFLFEYFSETQRNKGNFPGRFSGRQFSNSRSEMNVSTLELGDSALYLCASSLPMPGVGNEQFFGPGTRLTVL.

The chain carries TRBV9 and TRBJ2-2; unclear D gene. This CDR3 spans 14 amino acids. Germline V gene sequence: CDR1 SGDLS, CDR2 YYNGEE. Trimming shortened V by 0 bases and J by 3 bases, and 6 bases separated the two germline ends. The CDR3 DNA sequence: TGTGCCAGCAGCGTAGATCAGTACACCGGGGAGCTGTTTTTT. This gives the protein CASSVDQYTGELFF.

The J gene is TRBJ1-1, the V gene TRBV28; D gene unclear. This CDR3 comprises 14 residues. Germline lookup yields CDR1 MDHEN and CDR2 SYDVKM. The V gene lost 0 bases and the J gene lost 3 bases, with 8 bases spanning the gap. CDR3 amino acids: CASSLWGRDTEAFF. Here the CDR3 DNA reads TGTGCCAGCAGTTTATGGGGGAGGGACACTGAAGCTTTCTTT.

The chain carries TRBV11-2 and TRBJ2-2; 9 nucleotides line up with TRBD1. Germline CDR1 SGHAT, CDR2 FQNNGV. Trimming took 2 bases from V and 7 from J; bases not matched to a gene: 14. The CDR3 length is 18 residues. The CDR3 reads CASSLTRLTGGYNGELFF. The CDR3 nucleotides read TGTGCCAGCAGCTTAACTCGACTGACAGGGGGTTATAACGGGGAGCTGTTTTTT.

The CDR3 region has the DNA TGTGCCAGCAGCTCCCGACAGGGGGCGCCTCAAGAGACCCAGTACTTC. Translation gives CASSSRQGAPQETQYF. The chain links TRBV27 to TRBJ2-5; 10 bases map to TRBD1. In germline, CDR1 is MNHEY, CDR2 SMNVEV (reference sequence). V lost 6 bases and J lost 2; bases outside the gene matches: 9. The CDR3 consists of 16 residues.

CDR3: CASSHLANTGELFF. Here the CDR3 DNA reads TGTGCCAGCAGCCACCTCGCGAACACCGGGGAGCTGTTTTTT. This rearrangement joins TRBV3-1 (or the pseudogene TRBV3-2) to TRBJ2-2; unclear D gene. Germline lookup yields CDR1 LGHDT and CDR2 YNNKEL (reference sequence). Trimming shortened V by 3 bases and J by 0 bases, and 5 bases separated the two germline ends. The CDR3 is 14 residues long.

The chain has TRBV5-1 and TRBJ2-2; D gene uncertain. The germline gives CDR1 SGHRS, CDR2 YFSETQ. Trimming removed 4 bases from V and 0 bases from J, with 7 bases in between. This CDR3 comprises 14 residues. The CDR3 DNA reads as TGCGCCAGCAGCCGACAACCGAACACCGGGGAGCTGTTTTTT. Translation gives CASSRQPNTGELFF.

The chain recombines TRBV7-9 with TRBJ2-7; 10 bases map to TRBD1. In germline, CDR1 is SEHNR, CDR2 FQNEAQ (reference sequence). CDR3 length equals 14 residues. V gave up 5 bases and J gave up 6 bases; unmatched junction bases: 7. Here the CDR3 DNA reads TGTGCCAGCAGCCCACCTGGGACAGGGGTCGAGCAGTACTTC. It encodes CASSPPGTGVEQYF.

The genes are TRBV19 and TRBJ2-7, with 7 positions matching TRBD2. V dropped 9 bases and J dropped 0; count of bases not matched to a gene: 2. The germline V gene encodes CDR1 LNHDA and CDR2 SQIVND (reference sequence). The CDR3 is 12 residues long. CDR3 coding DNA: TGTGCCAGCGCTAGCGGCTCCTACGAGCAGTACTTC. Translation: CASASGSYEQYF.

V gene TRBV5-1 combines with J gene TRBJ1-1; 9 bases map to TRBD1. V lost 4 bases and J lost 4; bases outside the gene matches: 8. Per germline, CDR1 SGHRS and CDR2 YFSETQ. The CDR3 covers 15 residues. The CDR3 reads CASSRRTGEITEAFF. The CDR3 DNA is TGCGCCAGCAGCCGGAGGACAGGGGAAATCACTGAAGCTTTCTTT.

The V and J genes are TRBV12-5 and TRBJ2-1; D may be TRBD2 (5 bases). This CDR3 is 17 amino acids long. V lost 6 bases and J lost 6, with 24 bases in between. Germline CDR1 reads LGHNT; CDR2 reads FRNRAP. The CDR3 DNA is TGTGCTAGTGGCCCACCTCCAGCAGGACTCCACTCCAATGAGCAGTTCTTC. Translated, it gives CASGPPPAGLHSNEQFF.

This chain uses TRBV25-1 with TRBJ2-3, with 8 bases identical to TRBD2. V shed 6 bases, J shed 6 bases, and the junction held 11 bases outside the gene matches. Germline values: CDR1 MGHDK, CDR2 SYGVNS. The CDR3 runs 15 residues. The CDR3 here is CASRGAGGPHDTQYF. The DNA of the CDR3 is TGTGCCAGCAGGGGTGCGGGGGGACCCCACGATACGCAGTATTTT.

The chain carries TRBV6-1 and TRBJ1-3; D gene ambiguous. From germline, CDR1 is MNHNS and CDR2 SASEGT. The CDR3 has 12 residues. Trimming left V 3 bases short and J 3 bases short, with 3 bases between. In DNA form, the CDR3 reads TGTGCCAGCAGTGACATTGGAAACACCATATATTTT. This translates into CASSDIGNTIYF.

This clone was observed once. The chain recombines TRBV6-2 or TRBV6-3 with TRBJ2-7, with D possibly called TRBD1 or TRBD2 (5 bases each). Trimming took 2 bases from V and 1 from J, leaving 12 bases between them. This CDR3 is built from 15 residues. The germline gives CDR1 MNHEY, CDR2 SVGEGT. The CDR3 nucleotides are TGTGCCAGCAGTTACCCACTGGGACGGTCCTACGAGCAGTACTTC. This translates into CASSYPLGRSYEQYF.

CDR3 amino acids: CASSHGDRVDYGYTF. The DNA for the CDR3 is TGCGCCAGCAGCCATGGGGACAGGGTAGACTATGGCTACACCTTC. The chain is built from TRBV5-1 and TRBJ1-2, with 9 bases fitting TRBD1. CDR1 SGHRS and CDR2 YFSETQ come from the germline V gene. The CDR3 runs to 15 residues. V lost 4 bases, J lost 3 bases, and 7 bases stayed unmatched.